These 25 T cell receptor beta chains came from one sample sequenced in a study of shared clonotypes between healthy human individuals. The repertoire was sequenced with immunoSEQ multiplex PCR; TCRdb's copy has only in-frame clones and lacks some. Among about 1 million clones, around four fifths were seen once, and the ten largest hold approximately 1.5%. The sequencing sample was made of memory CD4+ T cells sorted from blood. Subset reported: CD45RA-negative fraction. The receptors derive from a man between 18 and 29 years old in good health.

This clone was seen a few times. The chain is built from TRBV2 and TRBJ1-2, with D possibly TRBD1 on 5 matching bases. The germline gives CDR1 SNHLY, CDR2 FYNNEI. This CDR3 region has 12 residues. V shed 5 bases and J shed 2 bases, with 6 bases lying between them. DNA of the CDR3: TGTGCCAGCAGTTGGGACAACTATGGCTACACCTTC. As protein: CASSWDNYGYTF.

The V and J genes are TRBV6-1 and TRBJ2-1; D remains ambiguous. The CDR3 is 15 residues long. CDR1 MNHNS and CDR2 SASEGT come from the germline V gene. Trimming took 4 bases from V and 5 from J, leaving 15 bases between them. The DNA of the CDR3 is TGTGCCAGCAGTGGGCTTCCCATGGTTGACAATGAGCAGTTCTTC. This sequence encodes CASSGLPMVDNEQFF.

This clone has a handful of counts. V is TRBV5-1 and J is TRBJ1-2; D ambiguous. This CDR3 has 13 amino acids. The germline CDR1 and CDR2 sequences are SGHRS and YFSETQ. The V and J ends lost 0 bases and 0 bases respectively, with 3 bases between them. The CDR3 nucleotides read TGCGCCAGCAGCTTGGATGCTAACTATGGCTACACCTTC. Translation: CASSLDANYGYTF.

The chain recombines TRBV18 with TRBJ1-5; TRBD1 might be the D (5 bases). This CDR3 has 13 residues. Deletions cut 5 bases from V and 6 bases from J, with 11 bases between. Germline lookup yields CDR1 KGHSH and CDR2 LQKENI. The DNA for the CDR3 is TGTGCCAGCTCAGGTCCAGGGACTCAGCCCCAGCATTTT. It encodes CASSGPGTQPQHF.

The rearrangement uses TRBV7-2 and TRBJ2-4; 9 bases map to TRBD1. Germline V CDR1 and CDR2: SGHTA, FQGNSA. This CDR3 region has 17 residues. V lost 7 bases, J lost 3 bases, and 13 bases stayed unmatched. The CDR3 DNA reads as TGTGCCAGCACCCGAATCCCGGGGACAGGGAACAAAAACATTCAGTACTTC. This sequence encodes CASTRIPGTGNKNIQYF.

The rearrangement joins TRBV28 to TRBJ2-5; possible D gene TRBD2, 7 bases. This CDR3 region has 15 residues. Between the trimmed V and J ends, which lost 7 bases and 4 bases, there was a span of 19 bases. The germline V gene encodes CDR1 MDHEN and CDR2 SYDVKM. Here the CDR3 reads CASTVLTGGRETQYF. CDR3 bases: TGTGCCAGCACCGTCCTCACGGGGGGCCGAGAGACCCAGTACTTC.

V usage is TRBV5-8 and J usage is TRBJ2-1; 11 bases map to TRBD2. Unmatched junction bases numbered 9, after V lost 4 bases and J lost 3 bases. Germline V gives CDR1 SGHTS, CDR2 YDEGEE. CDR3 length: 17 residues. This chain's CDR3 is CASSEGLGTSGYNEQFF. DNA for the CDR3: TGTGCCAGCAGCGAGGGTCTGGGGACTAGCGGCTACAATGAGCAGTTCTTC.

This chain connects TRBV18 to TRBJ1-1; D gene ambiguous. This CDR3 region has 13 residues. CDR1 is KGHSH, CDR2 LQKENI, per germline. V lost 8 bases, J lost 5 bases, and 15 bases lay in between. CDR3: CASTQTGGTEAFF. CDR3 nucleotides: TGTGCCAGCACCCAGACGGGAGGGACTGAAGCTTTCTTT.

Here the CDR3 reads CASSQTLTDTQYF. As DNA, the CDR3 is TGTGCCAGCAGCCAGACTCTGACAGATACGCAGTATTTT. The chain links TRBV11-3 to TRBJ2-3; D is ambiguous. The CDR3 loop spans 13 amino acids. CDR1 SGHNT and CDR2 YENEEA come from the germline V gene. V was trimmed by 5 bases and J by 3 bases, leaving 9 bases between them. Filled out from reference TRBV11-3 and TRBJ2-3, the complete variable domain reads EAGVVQSPRYKIIEKKQPVAFWCNPISGHNTLYWYLQNLGQGPELLIRYENEEAVDDSQLPKDRFSAERLKGVDSTLKIQPAELGDSAVYLCASSQTLTDTQYFGPGTRLTVL.

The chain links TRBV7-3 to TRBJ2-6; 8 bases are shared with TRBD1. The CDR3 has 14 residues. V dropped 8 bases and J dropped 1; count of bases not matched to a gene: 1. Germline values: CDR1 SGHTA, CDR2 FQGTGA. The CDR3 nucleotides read TGTGCCAGCCGGACAGGGTCTGGGGCCAACGTCCTGACTTTC. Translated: CASRTGSGANVLTF.

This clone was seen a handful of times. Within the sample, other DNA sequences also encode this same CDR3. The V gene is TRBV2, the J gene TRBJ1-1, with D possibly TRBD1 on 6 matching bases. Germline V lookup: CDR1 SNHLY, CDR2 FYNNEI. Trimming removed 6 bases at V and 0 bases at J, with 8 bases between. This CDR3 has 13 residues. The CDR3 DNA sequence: TGTGCCAGCAGAGGGGACATGAACACTGAAGCTTTCTTT. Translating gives CASRGDMNTEAFF.

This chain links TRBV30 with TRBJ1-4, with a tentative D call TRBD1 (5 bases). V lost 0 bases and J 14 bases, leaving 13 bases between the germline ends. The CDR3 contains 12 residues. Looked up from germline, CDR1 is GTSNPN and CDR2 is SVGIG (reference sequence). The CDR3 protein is CAWSVQGTRLFF. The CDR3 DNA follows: TGTGCCTGGAGTGTACAAGGGACCCGGCTGTTTTTT. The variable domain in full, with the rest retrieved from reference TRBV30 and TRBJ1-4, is SQTIHQWPATLVQPVGSPLSLECTVEGTSNPNLYWYRQAAGRGLQLLFYSVGIGQISSEVPQNLSASRPQDRQFILSSKKLLLSDSGFYLCAWSVQGTRLFFGSGTQLSVL.

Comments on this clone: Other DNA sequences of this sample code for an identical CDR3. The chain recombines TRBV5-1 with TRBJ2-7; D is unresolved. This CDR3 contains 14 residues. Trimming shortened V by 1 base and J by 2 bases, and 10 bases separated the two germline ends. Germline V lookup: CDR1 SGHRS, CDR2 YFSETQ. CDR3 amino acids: CASSLSPGAYEQYF. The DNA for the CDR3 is TGCGCCAGCAGCTTGAGTCCGGGTGCCTACGAGCAGTACTTC.

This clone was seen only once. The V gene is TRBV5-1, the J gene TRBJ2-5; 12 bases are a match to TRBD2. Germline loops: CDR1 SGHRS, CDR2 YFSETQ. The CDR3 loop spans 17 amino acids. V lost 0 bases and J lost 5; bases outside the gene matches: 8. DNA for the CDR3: TGCGCCAGCAGCTTGGGGACTAGCGGGGCCCACCGGGAGACCCAGTACTTC. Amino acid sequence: CASSLGTSGAHRETQYF.

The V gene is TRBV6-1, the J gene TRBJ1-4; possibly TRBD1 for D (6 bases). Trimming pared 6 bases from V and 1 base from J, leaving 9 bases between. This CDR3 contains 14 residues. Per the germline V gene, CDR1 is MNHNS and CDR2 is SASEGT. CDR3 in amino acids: CASSFRGTNEKLFF. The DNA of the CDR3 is TGTGCCAGCAGCTTCAGGGGAACTAATGAAAAACTGTTTTTT.

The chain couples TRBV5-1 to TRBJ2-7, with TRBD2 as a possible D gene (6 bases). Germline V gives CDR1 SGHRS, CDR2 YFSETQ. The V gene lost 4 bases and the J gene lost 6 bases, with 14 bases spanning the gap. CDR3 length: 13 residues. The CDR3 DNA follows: TGCGCCAGCAGCCCGGGAGACGACTTCGAGCAGTACTTC. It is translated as CASSPGDDFEQYF.

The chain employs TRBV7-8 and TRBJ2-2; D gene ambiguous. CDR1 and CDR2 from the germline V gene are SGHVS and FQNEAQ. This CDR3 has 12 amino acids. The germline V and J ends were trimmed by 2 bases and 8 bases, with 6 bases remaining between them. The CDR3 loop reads CASSLPSGELFF. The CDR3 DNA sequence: TGTGCCAGCAGCTTACCTAGTGGGGAGCTGTTTTTT.

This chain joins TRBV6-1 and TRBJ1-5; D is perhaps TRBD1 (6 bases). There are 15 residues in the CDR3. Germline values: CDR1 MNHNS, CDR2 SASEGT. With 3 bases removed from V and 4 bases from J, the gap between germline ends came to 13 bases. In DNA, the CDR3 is TGTGCCAGCAGTGACGGGGGCAGCACAAATCAGCCCCAGCATTTT. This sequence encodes CASSDGGSTNQPQHF.

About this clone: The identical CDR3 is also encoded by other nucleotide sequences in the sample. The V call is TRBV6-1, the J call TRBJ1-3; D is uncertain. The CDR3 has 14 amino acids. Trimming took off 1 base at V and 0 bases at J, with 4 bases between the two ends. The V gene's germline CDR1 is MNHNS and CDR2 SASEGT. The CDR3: CASSEGYSGNTIYF. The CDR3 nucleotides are TGTGCCAGCAGTGAAGGATACTCTGGAAACACCATATATTTT.

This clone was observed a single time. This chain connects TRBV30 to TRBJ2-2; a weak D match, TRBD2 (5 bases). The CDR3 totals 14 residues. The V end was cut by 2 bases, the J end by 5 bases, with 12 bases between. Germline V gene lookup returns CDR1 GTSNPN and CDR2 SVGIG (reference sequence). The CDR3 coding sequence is TGTGCCTGGAGTCGTGGGAGTCGTACCGGGGAGCTGTTTTTT. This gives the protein CAWSRGSRTGELFF.

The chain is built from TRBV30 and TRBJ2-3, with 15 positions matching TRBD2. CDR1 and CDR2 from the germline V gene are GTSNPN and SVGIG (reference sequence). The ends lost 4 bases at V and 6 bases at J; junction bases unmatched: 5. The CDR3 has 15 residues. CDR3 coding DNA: TGTGCCTGGATGGGACTAGCGGGAGGTTATGATACGCAGTATTTT. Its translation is CAWMGLAGGYDTQYF. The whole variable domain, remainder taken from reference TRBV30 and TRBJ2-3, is SQTIHQWPATLVQPVGSPLSLECTVEGTSNPNLYWYRQAAGRGLQLLFYSVGIGQISSEVPQNLSASRPQDRQFILSSKKLLLSDSGFYLCAWMGLAGGYDTQYFGPGTRLTVL.

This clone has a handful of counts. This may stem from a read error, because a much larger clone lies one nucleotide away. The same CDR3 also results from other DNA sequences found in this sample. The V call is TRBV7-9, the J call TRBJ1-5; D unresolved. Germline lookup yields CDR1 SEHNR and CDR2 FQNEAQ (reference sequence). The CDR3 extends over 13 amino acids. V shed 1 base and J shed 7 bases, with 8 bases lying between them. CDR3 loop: CASSLDEGQPQHF. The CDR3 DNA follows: TGTGCCAGCAGCTTAGATGAGGGACAGCCCCAGCATTTT.

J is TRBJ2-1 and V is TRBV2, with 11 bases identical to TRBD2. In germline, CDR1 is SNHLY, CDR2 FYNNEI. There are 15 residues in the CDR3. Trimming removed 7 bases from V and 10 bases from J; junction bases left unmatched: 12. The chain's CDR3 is CASTNSGGAPSEQFF. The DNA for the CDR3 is TGTGCCAGCACCAATAGCGGGGGGGCCCCCAGCGAGCAGTTCTTC.

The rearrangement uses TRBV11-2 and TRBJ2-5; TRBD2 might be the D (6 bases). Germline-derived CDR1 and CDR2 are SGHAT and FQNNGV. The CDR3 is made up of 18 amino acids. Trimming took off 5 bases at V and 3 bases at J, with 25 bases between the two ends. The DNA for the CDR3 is TGTGCCAGCAGCATAGGGAACCCGGGGGTACGAATTAAAGAGACCCAGTACTTC. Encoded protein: CASSIGNPGVRIKETQYF.

The CDR3 sequence: CASSWRSYAGGVNTEAFF. CDR3 nucleotides: TGTGCCAGCAGCTGGAGATCCTACGCAGGGGGGGTGAACACTGAAGCTTTCTTT. This chain connects TRBV5-4 to TRBJ1-1; 7 bases are a match to TRBD1. V shed 3 bases, J shed 0 bases, and the junction held 14 bases outside the gene matches. From germline, CDR1 is SGHNT and CDR2 YYREEE (reference sequence). This CDR3 has 18 residues.